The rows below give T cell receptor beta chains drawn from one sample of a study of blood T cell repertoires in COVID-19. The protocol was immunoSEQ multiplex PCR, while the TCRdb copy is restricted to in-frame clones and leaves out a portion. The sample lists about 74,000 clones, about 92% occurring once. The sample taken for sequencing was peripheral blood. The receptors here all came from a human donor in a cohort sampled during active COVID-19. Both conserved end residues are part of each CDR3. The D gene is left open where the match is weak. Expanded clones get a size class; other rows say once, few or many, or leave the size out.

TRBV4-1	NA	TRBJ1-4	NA	CASSQEGPRGASEKLFF	TGCGCCAGCAGCCAAGAGGGGCCTCGGGGGGCGAGTGAAAAACTGTTTTTT
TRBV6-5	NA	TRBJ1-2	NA	CASSDGLLPKREYF	TGTGCCAGCAGCGATGGACTACTACCGAAAAGGGAATACTTC
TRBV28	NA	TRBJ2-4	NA	CASSLSGSLAKNIQYF	TGTGCCAGCAGTTTATCCGGGAGTCTAGCCAAAAACATTCAGTACTTC
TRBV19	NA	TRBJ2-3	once	CASSIRASTDTQYF	TGTGCCAGTAGTATACGAGCTAGCACAGATACGCAGTATTTT
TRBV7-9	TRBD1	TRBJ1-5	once	CASRWTGEVSNQPQHF	TGTGCCAGCAGGTGGACAGGGGAGGTTAGCAATCAGCCCCAGCATTTT
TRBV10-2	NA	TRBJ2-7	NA	CASSERGRDYEQYF	TGCGCCAGCAGTGAGAGGGGCAGGGACTACGAGCAGTACTTC
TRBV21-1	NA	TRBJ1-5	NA	CASSGWTGDSNQPQHF	TGTGCCAGCAGCGGCTGGACAGGGGATAGCAATCAGCCCCAGCATTTT
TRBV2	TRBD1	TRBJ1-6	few	CASRARQGTNSPLHF	TGTGCCAGCAGGGCTCGACAGGGTACAAATTCACCCCTCCACTTT
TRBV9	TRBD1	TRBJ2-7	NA	CASSGAPGQGRDEQYF	TGTGCCAGCAGCGGAGCCCCTGGACAGGGTAGGGACGAGCAGTACTTC
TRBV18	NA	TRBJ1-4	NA	CASSSRQRTTNEKLFF	TGTGCCAGCTCATCCCGACAGCGAACAACTAATGAAAAACTGTTTTTT
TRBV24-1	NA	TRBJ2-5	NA	CATSDFTGGETQYF	TGTGCCACCAGTGATTTTACCGGAGGAGAGACCCAGTACTTC
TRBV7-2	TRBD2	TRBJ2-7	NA	CASSSRAAGVYEQYF	TGTGCCAGCAGCTCCCGGGCAGCGGGGGTCTACGAGCAGTACTTC
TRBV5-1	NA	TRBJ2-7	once	CASSLSESTSYEQYF	TGCGCCAGCAGCTTGTCGGAGTCGACTTCCTACGAGCAGTACTTC
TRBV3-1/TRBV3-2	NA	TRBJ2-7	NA	CASSQVSSINEQYF	TGTGCCAGCAGCCAAGTAAGCTCCATTAACGAGCAGTACTTC
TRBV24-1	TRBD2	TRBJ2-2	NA	CATSELGTSNTGELFF	TGTGCCACCAGTGAACTGGGGACTAGCAACACCGGGGAGCTGTTTTTT
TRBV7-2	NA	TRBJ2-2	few	CASSLGGIADTGELFF	TGTGCCAGCAGCTTAGGGGGGATAGCGGACACCGGGGAGCTGTTTTTT
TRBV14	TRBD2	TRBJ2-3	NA	CASSQRSSGRTDTQYF	TGTGCCAGCAGCCAAAGGTCTAGCGGGAGAACAGATACGCAGTATTTT
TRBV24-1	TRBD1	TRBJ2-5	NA	CATSGTGGLQETQYF	TGTGCCACCAGTGGAACAGGGGGTTTACAAGAGACCCAGTACTTC
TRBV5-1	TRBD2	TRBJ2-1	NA	CASSPGGFGSGNEQFF	TGCGCCAGCAGCCCCGGGGGGTTCGGGTCAGGAAATGAGCAGTTCTTC
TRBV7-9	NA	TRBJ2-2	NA	CASSPPSSGMNTGELFF	TGTGCCAGCAGCCCACCAAGCTCAGGGATGAACACCGGGGAGCTGTTTTTT
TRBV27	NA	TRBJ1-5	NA	CASSKPQDNSNQPQHF	TGTGCCAGCAGTAAACCCCAGGACAATAGCAATCAGCCCCAGCATTTT
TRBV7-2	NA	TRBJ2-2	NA	CASLGGVRTGELFF	TGTGCCAGCTTGGGGGGAGTAAGGACCGGGGAGCTGTTTTTT